The T cell receptor (beta chain) described here comes from a study of control samples from healthy donors and cancer patients. Profiling relied on immunoSEQ multiplex PCR, and the TCRdb table lists in-frame clones only, not all of them. The sample comprises approximately 100,000 clones, roughly 80% of which are singletons, and 30% to 40% rests with the top ten. Per germline, CDR1 LNHDA and CDR2 SQIVND (reference sequence). The V and J ends lost 5 bases and 0 bases respectively, with 9 bases between them. The CDR3 runs 14 residues. This rearrangement joins TRBV19 to TRBJ2-3, with unresolved D. This clonotype originated in a man in his 70s with lung cancer. Sequenced material: PBMCs. The CDR3: CASSHTASTDTQYF. CDR3 coding DNA: TGTGCCAGTAGTCATACAGCTAGCACAGATACGCAGTATTTT.